This T cell receptor beta chain was sequenced for a study of shared clonotypes between healthy human individuals (dated by TCRdb to the early 2020s). About the full investigation: A few men and a couple of women, aged 18 to 49 years, made up the cohort. To increase sequencing depth and limit assay-specific biases, different laboratories used diverse techniques to prepare libraries and sequence TCR repertoires. The study deeply sequenced blood TCR repertoires of several healthy adults to estimate repertoire size and the extent of clonotype sharing between individuals. Each donor's leukapheresis produced roughly between roughly 0.94 and 9.5 billion PBMCs.

What the research found in general, with its limitations: Based on pairwise subsampling, the degree of clonotype sharing among donors was expected to be affected by sequencing depth. The small number of donors limited the genetic and exposure-history diversity represented. Sampling was limited to blood, and TCR repertoires in tissue likely differ from TCR repertoires in blood.

The CDR3, from cysteine to phenylalanine, totals 12 residues. This entry keeps only the CDR3 DNA: 36 bases, framed from base 1. The junction shows trimming of 7 bases on V and 8 bases on J, plus 14 bases between the germline ends. According to the germline V gene (reference sequence), CDR1 reads LNHDA and CDR2 reads SQIVND. Worth noting for this clone: It has no known antigen specificity. No much larger clone exists at a distance of one base, and base qualities are not known.

The donors were healthy, HIV-negative adults who had no recently reported acute infections or vaccinations. Every donor was a Caucasian adult living in Nashville, Tennessee, USA. For unsorted samples, 90 million to 95 million PBMCs were counted, and genomic DNA was extracted using the QIAamp DNA Blood Mini kit. After blood collection by leukapheresis, PBMCs were isolated using Ficoll-Histopaque density gradient centrifugation and then cryopreserved in the vapor phase of liquid nitrogen. Using the deep immunoSEQ assay, TCR CDR3 regions were amplified from genomic DNA by multiplex PCR. Extracted genomic DNA from each cell subset was spread evenly across all wells of several immunoSEQ 96-well plates, with each plate serving as a replicate. For unsorted PBMC, roughly 0.3 ug of genomic DNA, equivalent to around 30,000 T cell genomes, went into each replicate PCR. Ten immunoSEQ deep assay plates were used to sequence unsorted PBMC genomic DNA. Purified libraries were quantified with a Qubit 3.0 fluorometer, sized on a Bioanalyzer 2100, and re-quantified with the KAPA Library Quantification kit. Every immunoSEQ 96-well plate was sequenced on a separate single-read 150-cycle Illumina NextSeq 550 flow cell. From the authors' description of their analysis: The immunoSEQ output contained only junctional sequences without quality scores, so filtering could not match that applied to full-length reads. To assign V/J genes and CDR3, sequences were annotated against IMGT germline references using PyIR, a Python wrapper for IgBLAST v1.9. Reads with weak V/J assignments (E-value above 1e-6), missing CDR3, stop codons, out-of-frame junctions, or ambiguous translated residues were removed. V3J clonotypes were defined as sequences sharing the same inferred V gene, J gene, and CDR3 amino acid sequence. Percentage overlap between repertoires was calculated by dividing the number of shared unique clonotypes by the size of the smaller repertoire. Richness of each repertoire was evaluated using RTK rarefaction, the Chao1 estimator, and Recon v2.1 estimates of unobserved clonotypes. This immuneACCESS table, as held by TCRdb, lists in-frame sequences with V and J called but not all clones. Of the missing ones, under half trace to an unresolved V gene in checked studies; the others have no known cause. Clone size and the V and J calls come from that table; the DNA yielded D and trimming. The sample contains around 500,000 clones, roughly 80% of them found a single time. The ten largest account for more than 9.5% of the sample.

The material sequenced was PBMCs. The chain joins TRBV19 to TRBJ1-2, with TRBD1 as a weak D call on 5 bases. This TCR was recovered from a woman in her thirties or forties in good health. Some clones in this sample may be carry-over from other donors' samples. The CDR3: CASTGTTGGYTF. In nucleotide form, the sequence is TGTGCCAGTACCGGGACGACCGGCGGCTACACCTTC.